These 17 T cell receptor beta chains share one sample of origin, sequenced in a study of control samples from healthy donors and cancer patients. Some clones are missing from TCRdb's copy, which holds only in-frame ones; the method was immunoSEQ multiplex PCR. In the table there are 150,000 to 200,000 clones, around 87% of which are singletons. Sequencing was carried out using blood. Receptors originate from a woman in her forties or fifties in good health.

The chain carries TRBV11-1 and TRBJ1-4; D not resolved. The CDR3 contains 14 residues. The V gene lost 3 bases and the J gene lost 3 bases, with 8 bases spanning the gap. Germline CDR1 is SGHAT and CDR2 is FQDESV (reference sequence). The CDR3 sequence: CASSFDGANEKLFF. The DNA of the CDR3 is TGTGCCAGCAGCTTCGACGGAGCTAATGAAAAACTGTTTTTT.

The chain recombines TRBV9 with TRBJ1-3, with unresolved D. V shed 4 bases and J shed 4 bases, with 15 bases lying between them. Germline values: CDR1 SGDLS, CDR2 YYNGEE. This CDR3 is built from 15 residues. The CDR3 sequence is CASSSLERQGNTIYF. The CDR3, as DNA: TGTGCCAGCAGCTCCCTAGAGAGGCAGGGAAACACCATATATTTT.

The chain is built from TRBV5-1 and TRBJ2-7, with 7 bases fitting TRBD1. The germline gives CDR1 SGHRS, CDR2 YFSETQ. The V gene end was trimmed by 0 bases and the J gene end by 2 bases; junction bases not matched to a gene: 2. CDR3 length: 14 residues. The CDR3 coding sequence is TGCGCCAGCAGCTTGGGCCAGGGGGCCTACGAGCAGTACTTC. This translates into CASSLGQGAYEQYF.

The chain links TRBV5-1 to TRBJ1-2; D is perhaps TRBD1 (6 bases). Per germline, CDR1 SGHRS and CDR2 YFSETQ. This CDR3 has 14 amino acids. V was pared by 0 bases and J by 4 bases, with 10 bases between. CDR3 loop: CASSLARGGYGYTF. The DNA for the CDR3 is TGCGCCAGCAGCTTGGCCAGGGGAGGCTATGGCTACACCTTC.

The CDR3 nucleotides are TGCGCCAGCAGCCAAGAACAACTGGGACAGGGTGGCTACACCTTC. It codes for CASSQEQLGQGGYTF. The chain joins TRBV4-3 to TRBJ1-2; TRBD1 agrees at 9 bases. The length of the CDR3 is 15 residues. From germline, CDR1 is LGHNA and CDR2 YSLEER. J gave up 7 bases and V 0 bases, and 6 bases lay outside the gene matches.

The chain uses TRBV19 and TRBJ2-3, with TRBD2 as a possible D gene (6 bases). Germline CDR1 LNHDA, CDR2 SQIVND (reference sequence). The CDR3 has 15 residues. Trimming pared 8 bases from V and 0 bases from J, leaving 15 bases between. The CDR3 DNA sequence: TGTGCCAGTCACTTCCGCCGGGGGAGCACAGATACGCAGTATTTT. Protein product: CASHFRRGSTDTQYF.

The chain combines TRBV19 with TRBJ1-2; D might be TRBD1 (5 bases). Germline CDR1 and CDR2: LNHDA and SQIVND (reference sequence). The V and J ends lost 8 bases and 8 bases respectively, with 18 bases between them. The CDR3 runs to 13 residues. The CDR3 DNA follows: TGTGCCAGTGGGGAGGCAGGGAGGAAAGGCTACACCTTC. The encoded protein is CASGEAGRKGYTF.

CDR3 sequence: CASSEGSFSGNTIYF. Written as DNA, the CDR3 is TGTGCCAGCAGTGAAGGGTCCTTCTCTGGAAACACCATATATTTT. The chain combines TRBV6-1 with TRBJ1-3; D is uncertain. Germline CDR1 and CDR2: MNHNS and SASEGT. V lost 1 base and J 0 bases, leaving 7 bases between the germline ends. The CDR3 totals 15 residues.

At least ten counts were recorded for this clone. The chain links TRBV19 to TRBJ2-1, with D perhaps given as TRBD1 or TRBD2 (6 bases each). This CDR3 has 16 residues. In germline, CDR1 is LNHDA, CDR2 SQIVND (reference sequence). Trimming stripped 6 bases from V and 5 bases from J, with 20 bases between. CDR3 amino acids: CASSVQQGGGHNEQFF. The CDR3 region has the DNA TGTGCCAGTAGCGTACAACAGGGCGGAGGGCACAATGAGCAGTTCTTC.

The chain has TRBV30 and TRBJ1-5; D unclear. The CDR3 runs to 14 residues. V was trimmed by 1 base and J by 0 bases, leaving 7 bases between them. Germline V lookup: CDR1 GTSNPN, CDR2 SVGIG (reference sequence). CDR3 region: CAWSGGYSNQPQHF. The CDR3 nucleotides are TGTGCCTGGAGTGGGGGATATAGCAATCAGCCCCAGCATTTT.

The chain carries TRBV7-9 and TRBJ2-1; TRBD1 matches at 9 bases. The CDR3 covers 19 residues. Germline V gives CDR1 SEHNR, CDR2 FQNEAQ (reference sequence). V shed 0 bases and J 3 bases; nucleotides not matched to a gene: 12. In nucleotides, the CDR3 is TGTGCCAGCAGCTTAGCTCGTATAAAGCCGGGACAGGGCTACAATGAGCAGTTCTTC. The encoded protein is CASSLARIKPGQGYNEQFF.

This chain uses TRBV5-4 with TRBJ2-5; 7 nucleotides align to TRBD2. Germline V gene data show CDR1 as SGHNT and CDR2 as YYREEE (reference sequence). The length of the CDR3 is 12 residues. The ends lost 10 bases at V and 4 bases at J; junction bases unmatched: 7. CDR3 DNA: TGTGCCGGAAGTGGGGGGGGAGAGACCCAGTACTTC. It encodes CAGSGGGETQYF.

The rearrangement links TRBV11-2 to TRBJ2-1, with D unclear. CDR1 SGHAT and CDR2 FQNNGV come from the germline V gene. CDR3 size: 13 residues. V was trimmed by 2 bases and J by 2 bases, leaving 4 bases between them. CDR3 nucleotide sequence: TGTGCCAGCAGCTTACTCCCCTACAATGAGCAGTTCTTC. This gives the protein CASSLLPYNEQFF.

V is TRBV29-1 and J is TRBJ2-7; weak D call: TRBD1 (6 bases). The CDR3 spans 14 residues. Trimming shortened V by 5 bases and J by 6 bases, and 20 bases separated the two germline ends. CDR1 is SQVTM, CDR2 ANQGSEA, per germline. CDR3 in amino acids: CSVLSDSRGSEQYF. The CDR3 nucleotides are TGCAGCGTTCTATCGGACAGCCGGGGTTCCGAGCAGTACTTC.

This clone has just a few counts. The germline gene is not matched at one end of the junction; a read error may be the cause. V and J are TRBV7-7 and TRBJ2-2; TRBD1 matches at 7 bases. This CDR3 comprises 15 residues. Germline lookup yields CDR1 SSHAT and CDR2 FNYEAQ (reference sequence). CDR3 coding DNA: TGTGCTAGCAGGGGGATTTCCCCCGCGGGCGGGGAGCTGTTTTTT. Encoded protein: CASRGISPAGGELFF.

The CDR3 DNA reads as TGTGCCAGCAGCGTAGAGGGGCTTCACACCGGGGAGCTGTTTTTT. Protein: CASSVEGLHTGELFF. The chain combines TRBV9 with TRBJ2-2; tentative D call: TRBD1 (5 bases). Germline-derived CDR1 and CDR2 are SGDLS and YYNGEE. This CDR3 region has 15 residues. V was cut by 0 bases and J by 3 bases, with 9 bases left in between.

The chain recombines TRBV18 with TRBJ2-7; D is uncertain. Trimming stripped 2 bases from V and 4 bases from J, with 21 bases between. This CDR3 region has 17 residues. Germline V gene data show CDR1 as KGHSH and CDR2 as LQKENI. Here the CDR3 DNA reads TGTGCCAGCTCACCAGAGAGAAACCACCGGGTCCGATACGAGCAGTACTTC. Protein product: CASSPERNHRVRYEQYF.